This T cell receptor (beta chain) was documented in a study of blood T cell repertoires in COVID-19. Study information: T cells, B-cell-depleted T cells, or PBMCs supplied cDNA or gDNA.

This clone has just one count. Under the authors' procedure: Counts of nucleated cells, estimated from reference gene primer amplification, were obtained. Repertoires were generated with immunoSEQ multiplex PCR, while TCRdb's copy carries only in-frame clones and drops some. The V and J calls and clone size are taken from that table; D and trimming were inferred from the DNA. The sample includes 250,000 or so clones, 83% of them seen just once. Trimming stripped 0 bases from V and 4 bases from J, with 11 bases between. CDR1 and CDR2 from the germline V gene are SGHRS and YFSETQ. The CDR3 has 15 residues.

The receptor was isolated from a human donor in a cohort sampled during active COVID-19. Sequencing was carried out using peripheral blood. The chain recombines TRBV5-1 with TRBJ2-1; D is perhaps TRBD1 (6 bases). The CDR3 DNA is TGCGCCAGCAGCTTGGATAAGGACAGTTACAATGAGCAGTTCTTC. Residues: CASSLDKDSYNEQFF.